The subject of this entry is one T cell receptor (beta chain). These data are taken from a study of shared clonotypes between healthy human individuals. Measured with immunoSEQ multiplex PCR; TCRdb has only the in-frame clones, and not every one. Seen here are over a million clones, about 96% observed once, and the top ten hold 0.95% to 1.5%. Donors included only healthy HIV-negative adults lacking recent acute infections or vaccinations. This clonotype originated in a man in his thirties or forties in good health. The sample comprised naive CD4+ T cells sorted from blood. The subset denotes: CD45RA+ positively selected.

The CDR3 reads CSWEVAAADTQYF. The CDR3 region has the DNA TGCAGCTGGGAGGTAGCGGCAGCCGATACGCAGTATTTT. The chain employs TRBV29-1 and TRBJ2-3; perhaps TRBD2 as D (6 bases). Germline V gives CDR1 SQVTM, CDR2 ANQGSEA. Trimming removed 8 bases from V and 6 bases from J, with 18 bases in between. The CDR3 spans 13 residues.